The 6 T cell receptor beta chains presented below share a single source sample, sequenced in a study of cytomegalovirus exposure and HLA in healthy donors. PCR primers comprised 60 Vbeta and 13 Jbeta primers. Produced via immunoSEQ multiplex PCR; TCRdb's table is partial and in-frame only. Here the sample spans under 200,000 clones, 9.5% to 15% being singletons. The sample was PBMCs. The source is a man aged 50 to 60 in good health and CMV-seropositive.

This clone was observed a handful of times. The rearrangement links TRBV4-1 to TRBJ2-4, with a tentative D call TRBD1 (5 bases). Trimming shortened V by 0 bases and J by 10 bases, and 10 bases separated the two germline ends. CDR3 size: 13 residues. The germline V gene encodes CDR1 MGHRA and CDR2 YSYEKL. The CDR3 nucleotides read TGCGCCAGCAGCCAAGAGGCTCGGACAATTCAGTACTTC. Protein product: CASSQEARTIQYF.

This clone was seen more than once but under ten times. The rearrangement joins TRBV30 to TRBJ2-7; possible D gene TRBD1, 5 bases. The V and J ends lost 0 bases and 7 bases respectively, with 13 bases between them. The CDR3 has 13 residues. CDR1 is GTSNPN and CDR2 is SVGIG in the germline V gene (reference sequence). The CDR3 here is CAWSVLGPGEQYF. CDR3 sequence (DNA): TGTGCCTGGAGTGTACTGGGGCCCGGGGAGCAGTACTTC.

A few counts support this clone. V gene TRBV28 combines with J gene TRBJ1-5, with a weak D call TRBD1 (6 bases). CDR3 length: 12 residues. V shed 7 bases and J shed 5 bases, with 9 bases lying between them. Germline CDR1 MDHEN, CDR2 SYDVKM. CDR3 residues: CASNHRDQPQHF. The CDR3 region has the DNA TGTGCCAGCAACCACAGGGATCAGCCCCAGCATTTT.

The DNA of the CDR3 is TGTGCCATCGGGCCGGCCGGGGAGCTGTTTTTT. Its translation: CAIGPAGELFF. This chain links TRBV10-3 with TRBJ2-2; no definite D call. CDR3 length: 11 residues. CDR1 and CDR2 from the germline V gene are ENHRY and SYGVKD. With 8 bases removed from V and 6 bases from J, the gap between germline ends came to 7 bases.

V is TRBV6-6 and J is TRBJ1-1; weak D call: TRBD1 (6 bases). There are 16 residues in the CDR3. The V and J ends lost 2 bases and 2 bases respectively, with 15 bases between them. From germline, CDR1 is MNHNY and CDR2 SVGAGI (reference sequence). CDR3 bases: TGTGCCAGCAGTTACCCTTTGTTACAGGGAAACACTGAAGCTTTCTTT. It codes for CASSYPLLQGNTEAFF.

The chain combines TRBV4-3 with TRBJ2-5; weak D call: TRBD2 (6 bases). The V and J ends lost 0 bases and 7 bases respectively, with 18 bases between them. This CDR3 comprises 16 residues. CDR1 and CDR2 from the germline V gene are LGHNA and YSLEER. The CDR3 spells CASSQDPGQLGGTQYF. As DNA, the CDR3 is TGCGCCAGCAGCCAAGATCCGGGGCAGCTGGGGGGGACCCAGTACTTC.